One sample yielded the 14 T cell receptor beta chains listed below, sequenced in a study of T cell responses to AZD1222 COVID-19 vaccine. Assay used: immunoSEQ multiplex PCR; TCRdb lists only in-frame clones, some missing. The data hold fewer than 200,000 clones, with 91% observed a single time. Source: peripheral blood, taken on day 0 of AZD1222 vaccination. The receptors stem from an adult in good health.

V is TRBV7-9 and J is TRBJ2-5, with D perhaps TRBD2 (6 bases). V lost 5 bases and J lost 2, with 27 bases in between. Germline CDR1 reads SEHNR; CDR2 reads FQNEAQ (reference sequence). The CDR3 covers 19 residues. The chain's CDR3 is CASSGIEPRWRGIQETQYF. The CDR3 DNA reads TGTGCCAGCAGCGGAATCGAACCACGGTGGCGGGGCATACAAGAGACCCAGTACTTC. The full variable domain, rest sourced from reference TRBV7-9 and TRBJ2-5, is DTGVSQNPRHKITKRGQNVTFRCDPISEHNRLYWYRQTLGQGPEFLTYFQNEAQLEKSRLLSDRFSAERPKGSFSTLEIQRTEQGDSAMYLCASSGIEPRWRGIQETQYFGPGTRLLVL.

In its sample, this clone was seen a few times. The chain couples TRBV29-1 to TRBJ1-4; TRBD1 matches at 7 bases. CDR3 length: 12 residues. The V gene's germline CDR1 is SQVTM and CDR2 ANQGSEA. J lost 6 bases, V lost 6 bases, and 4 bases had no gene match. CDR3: CSVATGDEKLFF. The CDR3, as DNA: TGCAGCGTCGCCACAGGGGATGAAAAACTGTTTTTT.

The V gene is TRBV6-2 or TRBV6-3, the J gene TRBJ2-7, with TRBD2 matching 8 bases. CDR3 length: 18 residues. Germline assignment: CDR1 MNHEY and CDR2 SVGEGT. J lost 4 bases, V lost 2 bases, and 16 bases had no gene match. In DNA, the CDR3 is TGTGCCAGCAGTTACACCACTGGGATCAGCGGGGGAGTATACGAGCAGTACTTC. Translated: CASSYTTGISGGVYEQYF.

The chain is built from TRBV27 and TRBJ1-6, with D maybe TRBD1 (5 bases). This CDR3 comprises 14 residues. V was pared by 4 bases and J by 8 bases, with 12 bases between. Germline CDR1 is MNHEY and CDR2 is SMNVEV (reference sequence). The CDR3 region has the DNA TGTGCCAGCAGTTGGGGACCGGGGTATTCACCCCTCCACTTT. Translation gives CASSWGPGYSPLHF.

Written as DNA, the CDR3 is TGTGCCAGCAGCCGACCCGGGACTGGGGAAAACATTCAGTACTTC. This sequence encodes CASSRPGTGENIQYF. The rearrangement uses TRBV11-2 and TRBJ2-4; D is possibly TRBD2 (6 bases). The ends were cut back, 5 bases at V and 5 bases at J, with 16 bases in the middle. This CDR3 contains 15 residues. Per the germline V gene, CDR1 is SGHAT and CDR2 is FQNNGV. Variable domain in full (rest from reference TRBV11-2 and TRBJ2-4): EAGVAQSPRYKIIEKRQSVAFWCNPISGHATLYWYQQILGQGPKLLIQFQNNGVVDDSQLPKDRFSAERLKGVDSTLKIQPAKLEDSAVYLCASSRPGTGENIQYFGAGTRLSVL.

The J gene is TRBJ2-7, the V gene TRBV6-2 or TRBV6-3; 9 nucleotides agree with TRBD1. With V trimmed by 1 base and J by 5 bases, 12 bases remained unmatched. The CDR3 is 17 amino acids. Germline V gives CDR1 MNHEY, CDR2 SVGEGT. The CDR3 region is CASSYLTGQGLSHEQYF. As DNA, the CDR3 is TGTGCCAGCAGTTACTTGACCGGACAGGGGTTATCGCACGAGCAGTACTTC.

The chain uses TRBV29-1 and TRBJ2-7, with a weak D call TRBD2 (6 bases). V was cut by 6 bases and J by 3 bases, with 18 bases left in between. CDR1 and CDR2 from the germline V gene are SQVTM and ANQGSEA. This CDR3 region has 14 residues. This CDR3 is CSVAPAGKVYEQYF. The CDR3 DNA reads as TGCAGCGTCGCCCCAGCGGGTAAAGTCTACGAGCAGTACTTC.

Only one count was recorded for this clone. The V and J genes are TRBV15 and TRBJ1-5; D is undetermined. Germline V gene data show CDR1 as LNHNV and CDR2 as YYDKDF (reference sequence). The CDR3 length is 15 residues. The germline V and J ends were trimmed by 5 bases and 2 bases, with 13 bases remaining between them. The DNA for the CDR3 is TGTGCCACCAGCGGTGGTGTGGATGGCAATCAGCCCCAGCATTTT. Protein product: CATSGGVDGNQPQHF. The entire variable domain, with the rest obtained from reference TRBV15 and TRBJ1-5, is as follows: DAMVIQNPRYQVTQFGKPVTLSCSQTLNHNVMYWYQQKSSQAPKLLFHYYDKDFNNEADTPDNFQSRRPNTSFCFLDIRSPGLGDTAMYLCATSGGVDGNQPQHFGDGTRLSIL.

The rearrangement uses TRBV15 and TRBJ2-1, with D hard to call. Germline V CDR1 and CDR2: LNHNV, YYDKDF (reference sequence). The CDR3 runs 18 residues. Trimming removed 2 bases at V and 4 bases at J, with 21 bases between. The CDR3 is CATSRTLVGRSRYNEQFF. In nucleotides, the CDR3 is TGTGCCACCAGCAGAACTCTAGTCGGACGTTCGCGATACAATGAGCAGTTCTTC. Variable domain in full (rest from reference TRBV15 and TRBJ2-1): DAMVIQNPRYQVTQFGKPVTLSCSQTLNHNVMYWYQQKSSQAPKLLFHYYDKDFNNEADTPDNFQSRRPNTSFCFLDIRSPGLGDTAMYLCATSRTLVGRSRYNEQFFGPGTRLTVL.

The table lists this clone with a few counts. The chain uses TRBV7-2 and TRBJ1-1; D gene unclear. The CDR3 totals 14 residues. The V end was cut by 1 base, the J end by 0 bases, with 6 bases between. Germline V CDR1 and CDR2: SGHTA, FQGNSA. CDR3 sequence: CASSLDQLNTEAFF. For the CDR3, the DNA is TGTGCCAGCAGCTTAGACCAGTTGAACACTGAAGCTTTCTTT.

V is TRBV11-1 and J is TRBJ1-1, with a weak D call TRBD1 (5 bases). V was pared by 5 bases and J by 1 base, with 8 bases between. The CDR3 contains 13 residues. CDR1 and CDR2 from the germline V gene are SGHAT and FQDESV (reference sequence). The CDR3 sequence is CASSVTENTEAFF. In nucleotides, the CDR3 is TGTGCCAGCAGCGTGACAGAGAACACTGAAGCTTTCTTT.

The CDR3 protein is CASSEVSGANVLTF. The CDR3 nucleotides read TGTGCCAGCAGCGAGGTCTCTGGGGCCAACGTCCTGACTTTC. The chain carries TRBV9 and TRBJ2-6, with D uncertain. Trimming left V 3 bases short and J 0 bases short, with 4 bases between. Looked up from germline, CDR1 is SGDLS and CDR2 is YYNGEE. The CDR3 contains 14 residues. Drawing the rest from reference TRBV9 and TRBJ2-6, the complete variable domain is DSGVTQTPKHLITATGQRVTLRCSPRSGDLSVYWYQQSLDQGLQFLIQYYNGEERAKGNILERFSAQQFPDLHSELNLSSLELGDSALYFCASSEVSGANVLTFGAGSRLTVL.

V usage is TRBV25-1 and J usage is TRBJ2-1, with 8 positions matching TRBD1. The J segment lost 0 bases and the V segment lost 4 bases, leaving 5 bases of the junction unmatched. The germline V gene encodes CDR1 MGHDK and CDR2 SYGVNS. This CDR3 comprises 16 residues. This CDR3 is CASSATTGDSYNEQFF. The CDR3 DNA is TGTGCCAGCAGTGCAACGACAGGGGACTCCTACAATGAGCAGTTCTTC.

CDR3 protein: CASSLWIGELFF. The CDR3 DNA sequence: TGTGCCAGCAGTTTGTGGATCGGGGAGCTGTTTTTT. This rearrangement joins TRBV12-3 or TRBV12-4 to TRBJ2-2; D remains ambiguous. Trimming shortened V by 3 bases and J by 7 bases, and 6 bases separated the two germline ends. This CDR3 has 12 amino acids.